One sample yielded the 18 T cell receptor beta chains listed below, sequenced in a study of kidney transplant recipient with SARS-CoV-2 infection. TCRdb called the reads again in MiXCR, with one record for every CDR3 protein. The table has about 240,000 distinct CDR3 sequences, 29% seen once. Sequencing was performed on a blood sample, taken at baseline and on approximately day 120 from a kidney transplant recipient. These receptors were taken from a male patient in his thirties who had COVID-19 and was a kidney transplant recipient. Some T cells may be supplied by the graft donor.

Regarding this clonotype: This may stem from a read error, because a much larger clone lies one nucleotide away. CDR3 sequence (DNA): TGTGCCAGCAGTCAATTGATAGGGAGCGGAAGCAATGAGCAGTTCTTC. It is translated as CASSQLIGSGSNEQFF. V and J are TRBV6-5 and TRBJ2-1, with D possibly being TRBD2 (5 bases). V lost 5 bases to trimming and J lost 6 bases, with 20 bases between them. The germline V gene has CDR1 MNHEY and CDR2 SVGAGI. The CDR3 loop spans 16 amino acids.

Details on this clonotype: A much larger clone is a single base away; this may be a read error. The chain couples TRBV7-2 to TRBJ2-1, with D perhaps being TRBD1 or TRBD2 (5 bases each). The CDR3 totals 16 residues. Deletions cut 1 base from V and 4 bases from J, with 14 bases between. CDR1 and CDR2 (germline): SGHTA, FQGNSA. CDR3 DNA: TGTGCCAGCAGCTTAGTGGGACCAGCGAATTACAATGAGCAGTTCTTC. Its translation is CASSLVGPANYNEQFF.

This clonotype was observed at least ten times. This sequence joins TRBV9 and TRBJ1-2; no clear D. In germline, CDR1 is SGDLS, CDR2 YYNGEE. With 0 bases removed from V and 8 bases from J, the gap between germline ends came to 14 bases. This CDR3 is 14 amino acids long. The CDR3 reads CASSVDWTEGGYTF. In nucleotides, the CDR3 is TGTGCCAGCAGCGTAGACTGGACGGAGGGAGGCTACACCTTC.

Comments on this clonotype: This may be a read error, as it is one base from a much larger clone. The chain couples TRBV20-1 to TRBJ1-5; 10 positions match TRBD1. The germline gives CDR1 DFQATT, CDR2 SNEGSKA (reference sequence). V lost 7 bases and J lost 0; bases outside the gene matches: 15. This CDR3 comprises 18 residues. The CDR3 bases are TGCAGTGTTTCCCCGGGACAGGGGACCTCTTATAGCAATCAGCCCCAGCATTTT. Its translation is CSVSPGQGTSYSNQPQHF.

CDR3 DNA: TGTGCCAGCAGCTCTCAAACTAGCGGGGGGCGTACAGATACGCAGTATTTT. Translation gives CASSSQTSGGRTDTQYF. This chain connects TRBV7-9 to TRBJ2-3; 12 positions agree with TRBD2. The CDR3 sequence is 17 residues long. Germline-derived CDR1 and CDR2 are SEHNR and FQNEAQ (reference sequence). Trimming cost V 4 bases and J 3 bases; bases outside gene matches: 8.

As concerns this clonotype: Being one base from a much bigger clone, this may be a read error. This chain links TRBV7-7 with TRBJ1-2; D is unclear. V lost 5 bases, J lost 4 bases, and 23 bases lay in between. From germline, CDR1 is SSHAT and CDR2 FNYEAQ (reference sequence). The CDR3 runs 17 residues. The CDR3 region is CASSTSSKCRKAYGYTF. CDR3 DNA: TGTGCCAGCAGCACGTCATCTAAGTGCCGAAAGGCCTATGGCTACACCTTC.

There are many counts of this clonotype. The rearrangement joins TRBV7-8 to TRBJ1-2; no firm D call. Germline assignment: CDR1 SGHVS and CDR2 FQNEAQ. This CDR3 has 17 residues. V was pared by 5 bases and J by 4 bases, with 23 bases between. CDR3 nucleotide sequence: TGTGCCAGCAGCAAAGGCCCGTTTACCCGAAAGACCTATGGCTACACCTTC. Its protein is CASSKGPFTRKTYGYTF.

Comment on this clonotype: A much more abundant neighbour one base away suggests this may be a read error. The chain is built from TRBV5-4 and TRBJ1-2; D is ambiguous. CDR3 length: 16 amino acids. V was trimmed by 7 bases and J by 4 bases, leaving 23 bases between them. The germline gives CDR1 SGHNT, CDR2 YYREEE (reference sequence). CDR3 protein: CASSELVPGKTYGYTF. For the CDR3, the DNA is TGTGCCAGCTCGGAGCTCGTACCAGGAAAGACCTATGGCTACACCTTC.

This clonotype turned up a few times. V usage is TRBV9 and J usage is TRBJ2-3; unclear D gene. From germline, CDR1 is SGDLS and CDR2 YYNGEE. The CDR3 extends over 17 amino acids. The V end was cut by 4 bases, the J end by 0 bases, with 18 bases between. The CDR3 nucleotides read TGTGCCAGCAGCCCTTATGGACCACAACTTAGCACAGATACGCAGTATTTT. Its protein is CASSPYGPQLSTDTQYF.

The CDR3 loop reads CASSVAGGRAREQFF. The CDR3 bases are TGTGCCAGCAGCGTAGCAGGGGGCAGGGCCCGGGAGCAGTTCTTC. The chain has TRBV9 and TRBJ2-1; TRBD1 matches 8 bases. The CDR3 has 15 residues. V lost 0 bases and J lost 10; bases outside the gene matches: 9. Germline V gene data show CDR1 as SGDLS and CDR2 as YYNGEE.

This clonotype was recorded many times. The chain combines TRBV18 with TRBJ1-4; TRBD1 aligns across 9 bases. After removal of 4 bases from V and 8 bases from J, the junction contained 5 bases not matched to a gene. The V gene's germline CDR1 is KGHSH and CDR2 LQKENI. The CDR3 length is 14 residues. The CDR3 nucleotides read TGTGCCAGCTCACGGGACAGGGAGGAAGAAAAACTGTTTTTT. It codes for CASSRDREEEKLFF.

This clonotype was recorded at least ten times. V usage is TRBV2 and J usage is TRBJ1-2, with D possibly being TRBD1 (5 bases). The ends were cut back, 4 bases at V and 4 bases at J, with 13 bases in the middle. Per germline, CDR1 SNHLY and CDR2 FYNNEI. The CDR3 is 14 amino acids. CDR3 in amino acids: CASSGQGRVYGYTF. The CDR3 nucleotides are TGTGCCAGCAGTGGGCAGGGAAGGGTCTATGGCTACACCTTC. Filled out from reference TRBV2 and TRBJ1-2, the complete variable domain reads EPEVTQTPSHQVTQMGQEVILRCVPISNHLYFYWYRQILGQKVEFLVSFYNNEISEKSEIFDDQFSVERPDGSNFTLKIRSTKLEDSAMYFCASSGQGRVYGYTFGSGTRLTVV.

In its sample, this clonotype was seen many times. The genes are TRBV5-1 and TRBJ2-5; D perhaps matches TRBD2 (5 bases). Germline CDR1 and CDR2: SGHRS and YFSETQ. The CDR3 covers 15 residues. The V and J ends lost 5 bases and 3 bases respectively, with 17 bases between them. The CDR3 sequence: CASRPSTIGEETQYF. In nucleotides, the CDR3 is TGCGCCAGCAGACCCTCGACGATCGGGGAAGAGACCCAGTACTTC.

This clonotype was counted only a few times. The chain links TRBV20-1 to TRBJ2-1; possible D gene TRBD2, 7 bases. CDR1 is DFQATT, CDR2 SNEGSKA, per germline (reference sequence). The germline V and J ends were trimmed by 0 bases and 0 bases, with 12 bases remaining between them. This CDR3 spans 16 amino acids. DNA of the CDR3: TGCAGTGCTAGAGATCCAGGGGAGGGCTCCTACAATGAGCAGTTCTTC. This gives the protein CSARDPGEGSYNEQFF.

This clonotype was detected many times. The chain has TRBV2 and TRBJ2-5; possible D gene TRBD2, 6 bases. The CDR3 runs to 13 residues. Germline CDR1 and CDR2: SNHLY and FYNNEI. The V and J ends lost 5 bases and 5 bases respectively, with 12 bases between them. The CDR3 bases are TGTGCCAGCAGTCTCAGCGGAGGGGAGACCCAGTACTTC. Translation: CASSLSGGETQYF.

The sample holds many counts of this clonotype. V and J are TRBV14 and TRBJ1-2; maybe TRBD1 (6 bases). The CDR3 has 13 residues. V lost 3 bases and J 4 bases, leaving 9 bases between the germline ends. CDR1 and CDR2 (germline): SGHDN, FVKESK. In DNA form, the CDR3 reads TGTGCCAGCAGCCAGGACAGCTTCTATGGCTACACCTTC. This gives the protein CASSQDSFYGYTF.

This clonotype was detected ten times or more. The DNA for the CDR3 is TGTGCCAGCAGCAGAACGGACTACGGGTACGAGCAGTACTTC. This translates into CASSRTDYGYEQYF. The rearrangement uses TRBV5-5 and TRBJ2-7; TRBD2 might be the D (6 bases). Germline V lookup: CDR1 SGHKS, CDR2 YYEKEE (reference sequence). V gave up 4 bases and J gave up 4 bases, with 15 bases separating them. The CDR3 spans 14 residues.

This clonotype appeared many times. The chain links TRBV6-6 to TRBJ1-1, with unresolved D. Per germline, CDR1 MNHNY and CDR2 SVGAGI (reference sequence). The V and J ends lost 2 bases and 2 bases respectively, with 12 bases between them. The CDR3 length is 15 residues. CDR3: CASSYRLRVNTEAFF. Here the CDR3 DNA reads TGTGCCAGCAGTTACAGATTAAGGGTAAACACTGAAGCTTTCTTT.